This passage covers 8 T cell receptor beta chains from one sample sequenced in a study of human T cells and chemical hapten exposure (dated by TCRdb to the early 2020s). The library was made by RACE. Sequencing took place on a NextSeq 500. TCRdb handled the public reads itself, with Q25 trimming in fastp and clone calling in MiXCR, and kept productive beta chains. Rows are combined by CDR3 protein, so each entry shows the most common genes and DNA. The sample profile shows 370,000 or so distinct CDR3 sequences; around 5% of them were found once. The ten top clones hold under 2.5% of the sample. Per the publication, the time point label means: patch test 1, 2 weeks after DPC sensitization. The treatment or condition label of this sample denotes: therapeutic diphenylcyclopropenone sensitization with weekly scalp DPC. The material was whole blood, obtained in connection with sensitization to the hapten diphenylcyclopropenone (DPC). Receptor source: a woman between 45 and 65 years old with alopecia areata. Some clones in this sample may be carry-over from other donors' samples.

The chain couples TRBV6-6 to TRBJ2-1; 11 bases match TRBD1. Germline V gene lookup returns CDR1 MNHNY and CDR2 SVGAGI (reference sequence). CDR3 size: 18 residues. Trimming cost V 0 bases and J 0 bases; bases outside gene matches: 4. The DNA of the CDR3 is TGTGCCAGCAGTTACTCTGGACAGGGGGCGAGCTCCTACAATGAGCAGTTCTTC. It yields the protein CASSYSGQGASSYNEQFF.

There are a few counts of this clonotype. The chain carries TRBV20-1 and TRBJ2-7, with D perhaps matching TRBD1 (6 bases). Germline lookup yields CDR1 DFQATT and CDR2 SNEGSKA (reference sequence). The V end lost 5 bases, the J end lost 2 bases, and 16 bases lay between the germline ends. The CDR3 loop spans 14 amino acids. DNA of the CDR3: TGCAGTGCTGCTCGACAGGCATCTACCTACGAGCAGTACTTC. This gives the protein CSAARQASTYEQYF.

This clonotype was picked up many times. The chain links TRBV3-1 to TRBJ1-3, with D unclear. Deletions cut 2 bases from V and 3 bases from J, with 14 bases between. The CDR3 runs 16 residues. Germline lookup yields CDR1 LGHDT and CDR2 YNNKEL (reference sequence). The CDR3 DNA reads as TGTGCCAGCAGCCAACCCCCTACATGGTTTGGAAACACCATATATTTT. The encoded protein is CASSQPPTWFGNTIYF.

Ten or more counts support this clonotype. The rearrangement links TRBV29-1 to TRBJ2-1; D may be TRBD1 (6 bases). The CDR3 loop spans 17 amino acids. Germline CDR1 and CDR2: SQVTM and ANQGSEA. V shed 0 bases and J shed 2 bases, with 17 bases lying between them. Written as DNA, the CDR3 is TGCAGCGTTGAAGATCCAAACCAGGGGACCCCCTACAATGAGCAGTTCTTC. Protein sequence: CSVEDPNQGTPYNEQFF.

In its sample, this clonotype was seen many times. The V and J genes are TRBV12-3 or TRBV12-4 and TRBJ2-1, with 9 bases matching TRBD1. V was clipped by 3 bases and J by 4 bases; unmatched bases: 4. The CDR3 is 15 residues long. The CDR3 region is CASSFGDRVYNEQFF. The CDR3 DNA is TGTGCCAGCAGTTTTGGGGACAGGGTATACAATGAGCAGTTCTTC.

This clonotype showed up just a few times. This chain links TRBV5-1 with TRBJ2-5, with D perhaps TRBD1 (6 bases). This CDR3 is built from 15 residues. CDR1 is SGHRS and CDR2 is YFSETQ in the germline V gene. V was shortened by 0 bases and J by 2 bases, with 11 bases between the two germline ends. For the CDR3, the DNA is TGCGCCAGCAGCTTGGGGACAGTCTCACAAGAGACCCAGTACTTC. Its protein is CASSLGTVSQETQYF.

CDR3: CASSPVEGPYEQYF. Written as DNA, the CDR3 is TGTGCCAGCAGCCCGGTAGAGGGGCCCTACGAGCAGTACTTC. The V call is TRBV7-2, the J call TRBJ2-7; D possibly matches TRBD1 or TRBD2 (5 bases each). The CDR3 consists of 14 residues. The V end lost 5 bases, the J end lost 2 bases, and 13 bases lay between the germline ends. The germline V gene has CDR1 SGHTA and CDR2 FQGNSA.

Ten or more counts support this clonotype. The V and J genes are TRBV24-1 and TRBJ1-2; TRBD1 matches 7 bases. CDR3 length: 16 residues. J was trimmed by 5 bases and V by 3 bases; bases with no gene match: 11. From germline, CDR1 is KGHDR and CDR2 SFDVKD. The DNA for the CDR3 is TGTGCCACCAGTGATGAAAGGACAGGTGAGATTTATGGCTACACCTTC. It codes for CATSDERTGEIYGYTF.